This T cell receptor beta chain appears in the sequencing data of a study of blood T cell repertoires in COVID-19. Grouping used clinical history reported by participants in a survey and questionnaire. Clones were read by immunoSEQ multiplex PCR, and TCRdb kept only the in-frame ones, dropping some. Among roughly 230,000 clones listed, roughly 89% were seen once. This clone was seen once. The germline V gene has CDR1 SGHRS and CDR2 YFSETQ. V was trimmed by 6 bases and J by 8 bases, leaving 14 bases between them. The length of the CDR3 is 13 residues. The specimen was PBMCs or T cells enriched from blood (not recorded which). This sequence originates from a woman younger than 45 with acute COVID-19. V is TRBV5-1 and J is TRBJ1-4, with no clear D. Here the CDR3 DNA reads TGCGCCAGCAAGACCGGGAATCAGGAAAAACTGTTTTTT. As protein: CASKTGNQEKLFF.